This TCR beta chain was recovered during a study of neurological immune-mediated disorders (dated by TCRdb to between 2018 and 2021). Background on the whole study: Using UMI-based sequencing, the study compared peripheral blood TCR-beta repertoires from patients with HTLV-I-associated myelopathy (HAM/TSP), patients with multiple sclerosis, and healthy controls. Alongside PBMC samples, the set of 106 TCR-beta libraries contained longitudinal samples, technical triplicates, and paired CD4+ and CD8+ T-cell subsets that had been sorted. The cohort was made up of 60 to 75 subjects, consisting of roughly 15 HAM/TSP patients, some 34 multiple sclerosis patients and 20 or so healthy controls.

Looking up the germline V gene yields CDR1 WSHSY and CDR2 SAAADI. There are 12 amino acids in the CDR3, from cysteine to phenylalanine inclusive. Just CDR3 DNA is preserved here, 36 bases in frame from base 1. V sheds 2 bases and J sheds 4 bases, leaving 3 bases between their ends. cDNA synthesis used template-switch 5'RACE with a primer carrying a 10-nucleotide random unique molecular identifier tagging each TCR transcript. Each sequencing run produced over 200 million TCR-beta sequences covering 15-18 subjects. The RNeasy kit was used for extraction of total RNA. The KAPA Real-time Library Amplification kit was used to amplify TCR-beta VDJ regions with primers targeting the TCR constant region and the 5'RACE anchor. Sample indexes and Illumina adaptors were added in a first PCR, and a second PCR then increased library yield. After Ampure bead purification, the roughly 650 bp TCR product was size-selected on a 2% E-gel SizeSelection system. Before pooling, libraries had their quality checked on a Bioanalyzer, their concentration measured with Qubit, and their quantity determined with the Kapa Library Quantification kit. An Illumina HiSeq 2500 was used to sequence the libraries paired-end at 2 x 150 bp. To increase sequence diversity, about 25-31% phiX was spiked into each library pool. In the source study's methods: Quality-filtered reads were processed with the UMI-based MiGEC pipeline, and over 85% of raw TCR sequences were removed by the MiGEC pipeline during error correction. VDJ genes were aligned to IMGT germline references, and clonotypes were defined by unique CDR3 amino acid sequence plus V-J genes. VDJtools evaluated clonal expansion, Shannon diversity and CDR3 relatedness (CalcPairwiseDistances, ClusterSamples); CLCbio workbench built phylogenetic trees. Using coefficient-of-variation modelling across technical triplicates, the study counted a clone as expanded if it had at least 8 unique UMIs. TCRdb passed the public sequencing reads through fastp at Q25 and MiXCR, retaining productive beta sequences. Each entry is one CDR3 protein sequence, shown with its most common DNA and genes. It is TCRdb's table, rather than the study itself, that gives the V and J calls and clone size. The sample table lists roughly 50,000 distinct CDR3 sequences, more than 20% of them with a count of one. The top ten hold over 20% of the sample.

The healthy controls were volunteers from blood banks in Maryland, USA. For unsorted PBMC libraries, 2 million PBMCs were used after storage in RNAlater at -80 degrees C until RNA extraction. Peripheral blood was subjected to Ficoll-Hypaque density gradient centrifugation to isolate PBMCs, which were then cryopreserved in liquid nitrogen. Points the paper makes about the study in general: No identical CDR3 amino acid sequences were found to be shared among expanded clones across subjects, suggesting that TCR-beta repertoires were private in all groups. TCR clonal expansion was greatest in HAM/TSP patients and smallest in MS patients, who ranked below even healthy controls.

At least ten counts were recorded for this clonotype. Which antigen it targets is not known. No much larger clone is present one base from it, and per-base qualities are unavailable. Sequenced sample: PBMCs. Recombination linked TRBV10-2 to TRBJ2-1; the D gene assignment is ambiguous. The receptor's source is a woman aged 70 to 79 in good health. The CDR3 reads CASSEGYNEQFF. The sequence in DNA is TGCGCCAGCAGTGAGGGTTACAATGAGCAGTTCTTC.